The following is a T cell receptor beta chain sequence with its context. No antigen is known for it. This record comes from a study of cytomegalovirus exposure and HLA in healthy donors. Whole-study findings and limits: Association of 16,951 TCR beta sequences with HLA alleles was found at 0.05 false discovery rate in a later analysis.

PCR primers comprised 60 Vbeta and 13 Jbeta primers. The repertoire was sequenced with immunoSEQ multiplex PCR; TCRdb's copy has only in-frame clones and lacks some. The table counts 150,000 to 200,000 clones; 0.79% lies in the top ten. Germline V lookup: CDR1 SGHRS, CDR2 YFSETQ. Trimming removed 0 bases at V and 5 bases at J, with 8 bases between. The CDR3 runs to 13 residues. The sample taken for sequencing was PBMCs. The J gene is TRBJ1-1, the V gene TRBV5-1, with unresolved D. The source is a woman younger than 30 in good health and CMV-seropositive. The CDR3 coding sequence is TGCGCCAGCAGCTTGGCTGGGCTGACTGAAGCTTTCTTT. Its translation is CASSLAGLTEAFF. Variable domain in full (rest from reference TRBV5-1 and TRBJ1-1): KAGVTQTPRYLIKTRGQQVTLSCSPISGHRSVSWYQQTPGQGLQFLFEYFSETQRNKGNFPGRFSGRQFSNSRSEMNVSTLELGDSALYLCASSLAGLTEAFFGQGTRLTVV.